The 20 T cell receptor beta chains below come from one sample, sequenced in a study of early T cells in non-severe SARS-CoV-2 infection. In TCRdb, the 5' RACE reads were re-called with MiXCR into one record per CDR3 protein. The sample includes more than 25,000 distinct CDR3 sequences, about 4.5% of them seen just once. The sequenced sample was whole blood, obtained at baseline. All receptors come from an adult who was a healthcare worker with PCR-confirmed SARS-CoV-2 infection or an uninfected control (not recorded which).

The table lists this clonotype with many counts. This chain joins TRBV5-6 and TRBJ1-1, with 9 bases matching TRBD1. The CDR3 contains 16 residues. The trim removed 1 base at V and 0 bases at J, leaving 4 bases unmatched. Germline V gene sequence: CDR1 SGHDT, CDR2 YYEEEE. In DNA, the CDR3 is TGTGCCAGCAGCTTGTGGACAGGGGACCTGAACACTGAAGCTTTCTTT. The encoded protein is CASSLWTGDLNTEAFF.

The sample holds one count of this clonotype. Just one base apart from a much larger clone, this may be a read error. The J gene is TRBJ1-2, the V gene TRBV28, with a weak D call TRBD1 (5 bases). CDR1 and CDR2 from the germline V gene are MDHEN and SYDVKM. Trimming pared 5 bases from V and 2 bases from J, leaving 9 bases between. The CDR3 covers 13 residues. The CDR3 DNA sequence: TGTGCCAGCAGTCCTAGACAGAACTATGGCTACACCTTC. As protein: CASSPRQNYGYTF.

The table lists this clonotype with many counts. The chain couples TRBV5-4 to TRBJ2-1, with D possibly being TRBD1 or TRBD2 (5 bases each). This CDR3 contains 13 residues. Germline lookup yields CDR1 SGHNT and CDR2 YYREEE (reference sequence). V was cut by 0 bases and J by 8 bases, with 9 bases left in between. The CDR3 spells CASSLVGTDEQFF. The CDR3, as DNA: TGTGCCAGCAGCTTGGTCGGGACGGATGAGCAGTTCTTC.

This chain joins TRBV15 and TRBJ2-2, with TRBD2 matching 7 bases. Germline values: CDR1 LNHNV, CDR2 YYDKDF (reference sequence). The CDR3 sequence is 16 residues long. The ends lost 4 bases at V and 7 bases at J; junction bases unmatched: 12. CDR3 bases: TGTGCCACCAGCACATCGGGGGGAGGGCCGTTCGGGGAGCTGTTTTTT. Translating gives CATSTSGGGPFGELFF. The full variable domain, its missing parts supplied by reference TRBV15 and TRBJ2-2, is DAMVIQNPRYQVTQFGKPVTLSCSQTLNHNVMYWYQQKSSQAPKLLFHYYDKDFNNEADTPDNFQSRRPNTSFCFLDIRSPGLGDTAMYLCATSTSGGGPFGELFFGEGSRLTVL.

This clonotype was seen at least ten times. V gene TRBV27 combines with J gene TRBJ2-2, with D maybe TRBD1 (7 bases). Germline assignment: CDR1 MNHEY and CDR2 SMNVEV (reference sequence). This CDR3 has 15 amino acids. The germline V and J ends were trimmed by 6 bases and 3 bases, with 14 bases remaining between them. Written as DNA, the CDR3 is TGTGCCAGCAGGGTAGGAGGGGGCGACACCGGGGAGCTGTTTTTT. It translates to CASRVGGGDTGELFF.

This clonotype was seen many times. The chain combines TRBV6-6 with TRBJ2-3; unclear D gene. The CDR3 covers 14 residues. CDR1 and CDR2 from the germline V gene are MNHNY and SVGAGI (reference sequence). Trimming pared 0 bases from V and 6 bases from J, leaving 10 bases between. The CDR3 DNA follows: TGTGCCAGCAGTTACTCGATTTTTACGGATACGCAGTATTTT. Protein sequence: CASSYSIFTDTQYF.

This clonotype was counted at least ten times. The chain joins TRBV5-1 to TRBJ2-7; D is possibly TRBD1 (6 bases). The CDR3 extends over 12 amino acids. Deletions cut 4 bases from V and 6 bases from J, with 11 bases between. Germline-derived CDR1 and CDR2 are SGHRS and YFSETQ. DNA of the CDR3: TGCGCCAGCAGCACAGGGACGGGCGAGCAGTACTTC. It encodes CASSTGTGEQYF.

This clonotype was counted at least ten times. In DNA form, the CDR3 reads TGTGCCAGCAGCTCCCTCCAGGGGGTGACAGATACGCAGTATTTT. This codes for CASSSLQGVTDTQYF. The chain uses TRBV5-4 and TRBJ2-3; 7 bases are shared with TRBD1. Germline assignment: CDR1 SGHNT and CDR2 YYREEE (reference sequence). Unmatched junction bases numbered 7, after V lost 3 bases and J lost 3 bases. The length of the CDR3 is 15 residues. The whole variable domain, filled in from reference TRBV5-4 and TRBJ2-3, reads ETGVTQSPTHLIKTRGQQVTLRCSSQSGHNTVSWYQQALGQGPQFIFQYYREEENGRGNFPPRFSGLQFPNYSSELNVNALELDDSALYLCASSSLQGVTDTQYFGPGTRLTVL.

This clonotype was counted ten times or more. The rearrangement links TRBV20-1 to TRBJ2-1, with 10 bases lining up with TRBD1. Germline trimming cut 6 bases from V and 7 bases from J; bases unmatched to any gene: 9. This CDR3 has 14 amino acids. The germline gives CDR1 DFQATT, CDR2 SNEGSKA (reference sequence). CDR3 region: CSARLGQGRNEQFF. The CDR3 DNA is TGCAGTGCCAGATTGGGACAGGGGAGAAATGAGCAGTTCTTC.

This clonotype occurred many times. The CDR3 loop is CASRGTSFTDTQYF. CDR3 coding DNA: TGTGCCAGTAGAGGGACTAGCTTTACAGATACGCAGTATTTT. V gene TRBV19 combines with J gene TRBJ2-3, with 9 bases that match TRBD2. V lost 6 bases to trimming and J lost 3 bases; unmatched junction nucleotides: 4. CDR3 length: 14 amino acids. CDR1 and CDR2 (germline): LNHDA, SQIVND (reference sequence).

In its sample, this clonotype was seen many times. The chain has TRBV15 and TRBJ1-1; the D is unclear. This CDR3 spans 14 amino acids. The V gene's germline CDR1 is LNHNV and CDR2 YYDKDF (reference sequence). Trimming took off 0 bases at V and 2 bases at J, with 7 bases between the two ends. CDR3: CATSRERGNTEAFF. The CDR3 coding sequence is TGTGCCACCAGCAGAGAACGGGGAAACACTGAAGCTTTCTTT.

On this clonotype itself: It may be a read error: a sequence one base away is much more abundant. V and J are TRBV20-1 and TRBJ1-1; D gene unclear. The CDR3 totals 12 residues. CDR1 and CDR2 (germline): DFQATT, SNEGSKA (reference sequence). The CDR3 DNA reads TGCAGTACTAGTAGGTGGGGCACTGAAGCTTTCTTT. Amino acid sequence: CSTSRWGTEAFF.

This clonotype was counted at least ten times. V is TRBV9 and J is TRBJ1-1; perhaps TRBD1 as D (6 bases). The CDR3 is 14 amino acids. V was pared by 4 bases and J by 6 bases, with 16 bases between. Germline CDR1 reads SGDLS; CDR2 reads YYNGEE. The CDR3 here is CASSPQQGLSEAFF. Written as DNA, the CDR3 is TGTGCCAGCAGCCCCCAACAGGGTTTATCTGAAGCTTTCTTT. Complete variable domain (other parts from reference TRBV9 and TRBJ1-1): DSGVTQTPKHLITATGQRVTLRCSPRSGDLSVYWYQQSLDQGLQFLIQYYNGEERAKGNILERFSAQQFPDLHSELNLSSLELGDSALYFCASSPQQGLSEAFFGQGTRLTVV.

This chain connects TRBV4-2 to TRBJ2-1; 8 bases match TRBD1. V was pared by 1 base and J by 7 bases, with 6 bases of the junction left unmatched. The CDR3 consists of 15 residues. Per germline, CDR1 LGHNA and CDR2 YNFKEQ. In nucleotides, the CDR3 is TGTGCCAGCAGCCAAGGAGTTCAGGGGGCGAATGAGCAGTTCTTC. It specifies CASSQGVQGANEQFF.

This clonotype appeared many times. This chain connects TRBV12-3 or TRBV12-4 to TRBJ2-7; no firm D call. V shed 2 bases and J shed 8 bases, with 7 bases lying between them. The CDR3 consists of 11 residues. CDR3 sequence: CASSLKTQQYF. The CDR3 region has the DNA TGTGCCAGCAGTTTAAAGACCCAGCAGTACTTC.

This clonotype has a count of ten or more. The J gene is TRBJ1-2, the V gene TRBV11-3, with no clear D. CDR1 is SGHNT, CDR2 YENEEA, per germline. Between the trimmed V and J ends, which lost 2 bases and 3 bases, there was a span of 10 bases. This CDR3 region has 14 residues. The CDR3 reads CASSLHRADYGYTF. CDR3 coding DNA: TGTGCCAGCAGCTTACACCGGGCCGACTATGGCTACACCTTC.

This clonotype showed up many times. The chain uses TRBV6-5 and TRBJ2-3, with D possibly being TRBD1 (7 bases). CDR1 MNHEY and CDR2 SVGAGI come from the germline V gene. V shed 2 bases and J shed 11 bases, with 20 bases lying between them. The CDR3 runs to 15 residues. The CDR3 bases are TGTGCCAGCAGTTACCGGGTGGCAGGGGGGCAGAAGCAGTATTTT. It is translated as CASSYRVAGGQKQYF.

There are a few counts of this clonotype. The J gene is TRBJ2-2, the V gene TRBV7-9; 7 bases map to TRBD2. The ends lost 5 bases at V and 4 bases at J; junction bases unmatched: 13. The CDR3 spans 17 residues. CDR1 and CDR2 (germline): SEHNR, FQNEAQ (reference sequence). CDR3 nucleotides: TGTGCCAGCAGCCCCCAATTAAGCGGGGAGAGCACCGGGGAGCTGTTTTTT. Its protein product is CASSPQLSGESTGELFF.

Many counts were recorded for this clonotype. The chain employs TRBV7-9 and TRBJ2-2; D is perhaps TRBD1 (6 bases). The CDR3 totals 15 residues. Germline V gives CDR1 SEHNR, CDR2 FQNEAQ (reference sequence). V lost 1 base, J lost 4 bases, and 10 bases lay in between. The CDR3: CASSLDDRFTGELFF. CDR3 sequence (DNA): TGTGCCAGCAGCTTAGACGACAGGTTCACCGGGGAGCTGTTTTTT.

This clonotype was detected ten times or more. The CDR3 DNA is TGTGCCAGCAGCTCCCTTTACATTCAGTACTTC. This translates into CASSSLYIQYF. This sequence joins TRBV7-8 and TRBJ2-4, with unresolved D. Trimming left V 4 bases short and J 8 bases short, with 6 bases between. The CDR3 loop spans 11 amino acids. In germline, CDR1 is SGHVS, CDR2 FQNEAQ.